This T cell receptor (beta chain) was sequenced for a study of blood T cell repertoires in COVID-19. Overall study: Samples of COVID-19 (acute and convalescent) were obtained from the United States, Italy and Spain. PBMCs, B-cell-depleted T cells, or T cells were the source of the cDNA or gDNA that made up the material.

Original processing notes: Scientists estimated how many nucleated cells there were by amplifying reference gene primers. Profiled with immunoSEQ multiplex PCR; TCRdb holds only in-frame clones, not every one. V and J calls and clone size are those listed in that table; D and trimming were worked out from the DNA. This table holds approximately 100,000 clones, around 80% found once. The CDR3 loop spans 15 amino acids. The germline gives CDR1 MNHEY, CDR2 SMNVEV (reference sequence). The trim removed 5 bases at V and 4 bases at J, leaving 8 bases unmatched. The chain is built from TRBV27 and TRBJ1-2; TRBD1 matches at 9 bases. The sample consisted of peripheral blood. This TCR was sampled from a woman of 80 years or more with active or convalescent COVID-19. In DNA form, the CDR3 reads TGTGCCAGCAGTGCACCGGGACAGGGATCCTATGGCTACACCTTC. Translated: CASSAPGQGSYGYTF.